The next 26 T cell receptor beta chains were all read from a single sample in a study of T cell repertoires in cytomegalovirus infection (dated by TCRdb to the late 2010s). The instrument was an Illumina HiSeq 1500. TCRdb passed the public sequencing reads through fastp at Q25 and MiXCR, retaining productive beta sequences. Rows with one shared CDR3 protein collapse into an entry with the most common genes and DNA. This sample is represented by 150,000 to 200,000 distinct CDR3 sequences; approximately 15% of them were singletons. Roughly 30% of the sample is taken by the ten largest. Source material: PBMCs. The receptors come from a human donor in good health (CMV status not recorded). Some clones in this sample may be carry-over from other donors' samples.

This clonotype was found many times. This chain connects TRBV11-1 to TRBJ1-5, with D unclear. The CDR3 runs 14 residues. Germline V lookup: CDR1 SGHAT, CDR2 FQDESV (reference sequence). Trimming removed 5 bases from V and 5 bases from J, with 13 bases in between. The CDR3 DNA is TGTGCCAGCAGCGCAAGGAGGGTGTATCAGCCCCAGCATTTT. Protein: CASSARRVYQPQHF. The variable domain in full, with the rest retrieved from reference TRBV11-1 and TRBJ1-5, is EAEVAQSPRYKITEKSQAVAFWCDPISGHATLYWYRQILGQGPELLVQFQDESVVDDSQLPKDRFSAERLKGVDSTLKIQPAELGDSAMYLCASSARRVYQPQHFGDGTRLSIL.

This clonotype was picked up many times. This chain connects TRBV7-2 to TRBJ2-1; D perhaps matches TRBD1 (5 bases). The CDR3 runs to 15 residues. In germline, CDR1 is SGHTA, CDR2 FQGNSA. The V and J ends lost 5 bases and 7 bases respectively, with 18 bases between them. CDR3 DNA sequence: TGTGCCAGCAGCCGGCCGGCAGGGTCAATGAATGAGCAGTTCTTC. This translates into CASSRPAGSMNEQFF.

At least ten counts were recorded for this clonotype. The chain is built from TRBV6-2 or TRBV6-3 and TRBJ2-7; 8 bases align to TRBD1. J lost 0 bases, V lost 5 bases, and 3 bases had no gene match. The germline V gene has CDR1 MNHEY and CDR2 SVGEGT. The CDR3 is made up of 14 amino acids. The CDR3 DNA reads as TGTGCCAGCAGTGGACAGGGTAACTCCTACGAGCAGTACGTC. Translation: CASSGQGNSYEQYV.

This clonotype was counted only a few times. The chain joins TRBV6-5 to TRBJ1-1, with unresolved D. The V end lost 0 bases, the J end lost 0 bases, and 14 bases lay between the germline ends. This CDR3 region has 17 residues. Germline CDR1 and CDR2: MNHEY and SVGAGI. CDR3 in DNA: TGTGCCAGCAGTTACTCTGCCCGCAGTATAGTGAACACTGAAGCTTTCTTT. Translation: CASSYSARSIVNTEAFF.

The gene calls are TRBV19 and TRBJ1-5; D gene unclear. Germline values: CDR1 LNHDA, CDR2 SQIVND (reference sequence). Trimming pared 4 bases from V and 2 bases from J, leaving 18 bases between. The CDR3 contains 17 residues. The CDR3: CASSRRTDVPGNQPQHF. Here the CDR3 DNA reads TGTGCCAGTAGTAGGAGGACCGACGTGCCGGGCAATCAGCCCCAGCATTTT.

The V and J genes are TRBV29-1 and TRBJ2-1; D is uncertain. V lost 3 bases to trimming and J lost 7 bases, with 7 bases between them. This CDR3 has 11 residues. CDR1 and CDR2 (germline): SQVTM, ANQGSEA. CDR3 region: CSVDEGNEQFF. The DNA for the CDR3 is TGCAGCGTTGACGAAGGGAATGAGCAGTTCTTC.

This clonotype occurred many times. This chain links TRBV7-2 with TRBJ2-6; D gene ambiguous. Germline loops: CDR1 SGHTA, CDR2 FQGNSA. CDR3 size: 16 residues. V lost 1 base and J 0 bases, leaving 7 bases between the germline ends. CDR3 DNA: TGTGCCAGCAGCTTAGATGGGTTCTCTGGGGCCAACGTCCTGACTTTC. Protein product: CASSLDGFSGANVLTF.

The CDR3 protein is CASSSLAGGYTEAFF. CDR3 sequence (DNA): TGTGCCAGTAGTTCTCTGGCAGGGGGGTACACTGAAGCTTTCTTT. V is TRBV19 and J is TRBJ1-1, with 7 bases lining up with TRBD1. V trimming: 5 bases; J trimming: 3 bases; junction bases outside the gene matches: 9. CDR3 size: 15 residues. From germline, CDR1 is LNHDA and CDR2 SQIVND (reference sequence). The whole variable domain, filled in from reference TRBV19 and TRBJ1-1, reads DGGITQSPKYLFRKEGQNVTLSCEQNLNHDAMYWYRQDPGQGLRLIYYSQIVNDFQKGDIAEGYSVSREKKESFPLTVTSAQKNPTAFYLCASSSLAGGYTEAFFGQGTRLTVV.

This clonotype occurred a few times. This sequence joins TRBV6-5 and TRBJ1-1; D gene uncertain. The CDR3 covers 14 residues. Germline V gene data show CDR1 as MNHEY and CDR2 as SVGAGI. The ends were cut back, 0 bases at V and 1 base at J, with 6 bases in the middle. DNA for the CDR3: TGTGCCAGCAGTTACTCGCAGGCGAACACTGAAGCTTTCTTT. Translated, it gives CASSYSQANTEAFF.

The V and J genes are TRBV2 and TRBJ1-1; maybe TRBD1 (5 bases). There are 12 residues in the CDR3. Germline CDR1 and CDR2: SNHLY and FYNNEI. Trimming removed 3 bases from V and 6 bases from J, with 8 bases in between. The CDR3 DNA reads TGTGCCAGCAGTGACCAGGGACCTGAAGCTTTCTTT. It translates to CASSDQGPEAFF.

This clonotype was seen ten or more times. This chain uses TRBV15 with TRBJ1-2, with no clear D. CDR3 length: 14 amino acids. The ends were cut back, 0 bases at V and 1 base at J, with 6 bases in the middle. CDR1 and CDR2 (germline): LNHNV, YYDKDF (reference sequence). The CDR3 spells CATSRDRYNYGYTF. As DNA, the CDR3 is TGTGCCACCAGCAGAGACAGGTATAACTATGGCTACACCTTC. Full variable domain (remainder filled in from reference TRBV15 and TRBJ1-2): DAMVIQNPRYQVTQFGKPVTLSCSQTLNHNVMYWYQQKSSQAPKLLFHYYDKDFNNEADTPDNFQSRRPNTSFCFLDIRSPGLGDTAMYLCATSRDRYNYGYTFGSGTRLTVV.

The sample holds many counts of this clonotype. The chain carries TRBV28 and TRBJ1-1; no definite D call. Germline loops: CDR1 MDHEN, CDR2 SYDVKM. The CDR3 consists of 13 residues. The V gene lost 3 bases and the J gene lost 13 bases, with 18 bases spanning the gap. CDR3 protein: CASSLSTTKSFFF. CDR3 coding DNA: TGTGCCAGCAGTTTGAGCACAACCAAAAGTTTTTTCTTT.

This clonotype has a count of ten or more. This chain uses TRBV4-3 with TRBJ2-7; possibly TRBD2 for D (6 bases). Germline V gives CDR1 LGHNA, CDR2 YSLEER. The CDR3 is 15 residues long. V gave up 0 bases and J gave up 2 bases, with 11 bases separating them. The CDR3, as DNA: TGCGCCAGCAGCCAAGACCAGGCGGGGACCTACGAGCAGTACTTC. Protein: CASSQDQAGTYEQYF.

A remark on this clonotype: The junction differs from germline at one of its ends, possibly a read error. This chain connects TRBV11-2 to TRBJ1-3, with no clear D. Germline values: CDR1 SGHAT, CDR2 FQNNGV. The CDR3 extends over 14 amino acids. CDR3 nucleotide sequence: TGTGCCAGCAGCCCCAGTACCTCTGGAAACTCCATATATTTT. As protein: CASSPSTSGNSIYF.

This clonotype was seen a few times. The CDR3 sequence: CSVEDVGSGNTIYF. The CDR3 DNA is TGCAGCGTTGAAGATGTAGGCTCTGGAAACACCATATATTTT. The rearrangement uses TRBV29-1 and TRBJ1-3; D gene uncertain. The V gene lost 0 bases and the J gene lost 0 bases, with 6 bases spanning the gap. In germline, CDR1 is SQVTM, CDR2 ANQGSEA. The length of the CDR3 is 14 residues. Using reference TRBV29-1 and TRBJ1-3 for the parts outside the CDR3, the full variable domain is SAVISQKPSRDICQRGTSLTIQCQVDSQVTMMFWYRQQPGQSLTLIATANQGSEATYESGFVIDKFPISRPNLTFSTLTVSNMSPEDSSIYLCSVEDVGSGNTIYFGEGSWLTVV.

This clonotype was counted many times. The genes are TRBV29-1 and TRBJ1-4; TRBD1 aligns across 12 bases. V shed 6 bases, J shed 4 bases, and the junction held 9 bases outside the gene matches. Germline CDR1 SQVTM, CDR2 ANQGSEA. This CDR3 comprises 16 residues. This CDR3 reads CSVRPGTGGNNEKLFF. Written as DNA, the CDR3 is TGCAGCGTACGTCCCGGGACAGGGGGCAATAATGAAAAACTGTTTTTT.

This clonotype has just a few counts. CDR3 in amino acids: CASSPLTLSDSPLHF. CDR3 in DNA: TGTGCCAGCAGTCCCCTTACCCTTTCTGATTCACCCCTCCACTTT. The genes are TRBV28 and TRBJ1-6; D is unresolved. Germline loops: CDR1 MDHEN, CDR2 SYDVKM. The length of the CDR3 is 15 residues. V lost 5 bases and J lost 8, with 16 bases in between. Variable domain in full (rest from reference TRBV28 and TRBJ1-6): DVKVTQSSRYLVKRTGEKVFLECVQDMDHENMFWYRQDPGLGLRLIYFSYDVKMKEKGDIPEGYSVSREKKERFSLILESASTNQTSMYLCASSPLTLSDSPLHFGNGTRLTVT.

This rearrangement joins TRBV28 to TRBJ2-3, with D tentatively TRBD1 (6 bases). V lost 5 bases and J lost 2, with 14 bases in between. The length of the CDR3 is 15 residues. Germline lookup yields CDR1 MDHEN and CDR2 SYDVKM. CDR3 protein: CASSPDRANTDTQYF. The CDR3 coding sequence is TGTGCCAGCAGTCCGGACAGAGCCAACACAGATACGCAGTATTTT.

The chain recombines TRBV11-2 with TRBJ2-3; TRBD1 agrees at 8 bases. Germline V gene sequence: CDR1 SGHAT, CDR2 FQNNGV. The CDR3 extends over 14 amino acids. V gave up 6 bases and J gave up 7 bases; unmatched junction bases: 9. CDR3 loop: CASRSYRGMNTQYF. The CDR3 bases are TGTGCCAGCAGATCCTACAGGGGGATGAATACGCAGTATTTT.

CDR3 sequence reads: CASSLAESLPYGYTF. DNA for the CDR3: TGCGCCAGCAGCTTGGCGGAGTCCCTACCCTATGGCTACACCTTC. V usage is TRBV5-1 and J usage is TRBJ1-2; D not certain. The ends were cut back, 0 bases at V and 4 bases at J, with 13 bases in the middle. The CDR3 totals 15 residues. The V gene's germline CDR1 is SGHRS and CDR2 YFSETQ. Looking up the rest from reference TRBV5-1 and TRBJ1-2 gives the full variable domain: KAGVTQTPRYLIKTRGQQVTLSCSPISGHRSVSWYQQTPGQGLQFLFEYFSETQRNKGNFPGRFSGRQFSNSRSEMNVSTLELGDSALYLCASSLAESLPYGYTFGSGTRLTVV.

This clonotype was picked up many times. The chain employs TRBV5-6 and TRBJ1-6; 10 bases are a match to TRBD1. The CDR3 consists of 17 residues. Germline loops: CDR1 SGHDT, CDR2 YYEEEE. V dropped 0 bases and J dropped 5; count of bases not matched to a gene: 5. CDR3 region: CASSLGGTGVHNSPLHF. In DNA form, the CDR3 reads TGTGCCAGCAGCTTGGGCGGGACAGGGGTTCATAATTCACCCCTCCACTTT.

This clonotype was counted a few times. This sequence joins TRBV20-1 and TRBJ2-1; TRBD1 matches 9 bases. Germline assignment: CDR1 DFQATT and CDR2 SNEGSKA (reference sequence). The CDR3 covers 17 residues. V lost 3 bases and J lost 2; bases outside the gene matches: 11. The CDR3 sequence is CSASLRGGTGPYNEQFF. The CDR3 DNA reads TGCAGTGCTAGCCTGAGGGGAGGGACAGGGCCCTACAATGAGCAGTTCTTC.

This clonotype occurred many times. The CDR3 region is CASSPHGGLAGDNEQFF. The CDR3 nucleotides read TGTGCCAGCAGCCCCCACGGGGGACTAGCGGGGGACAATGAGCAGTTCTTC. This chain links TRBV7-3 with TRBJ2-1; 14 nucleotides align to TRBD2. Germline trimming cut 5 bases from V and 5 bases from J; bases unmatched to any gene: 8. There are 17 residues in the CDR3. Germline CDR1 SGHTA, CDR2 FQGTGA.

This clonotype was recorded many times. J is TRBJ2-1 and V is TRBV7-2; TRBD2 might be the D (7 bases). Trimming left V 1 base short and J 8 bases short, with 15 bases between. This CDR3 spans 15 amino acids. The V gene's germline CDR1 is SGHTA and CDR2 FQGNSA. CDR3 region: CASSLVGGGVDEQFF. Written as DNA, the CDR3 is TGTGCCAGCAGCTTAGTAGGAGGGGGGGTTGATGAGCAGTTCTTC. The full variable domain, its missing parts supplied by reference TRBV7-2 and TRBJ2-1, is GAGVSQSPSNKVTEKGKDVELRCDPISGHTALYWYRQSLGQGLEFLIYFQGNSAPDKSGLPSDRFSAERTGGSVSTLTIQRTQQEDSAVYLCASSLVGGGVDEQFFGPGTRLTVL.

The V gene is TRBV25-1, the J gene TRBJ1-1; a weak D match, TRBD1 (6 bases). The V end lost 10 bases, the J end lost 1 base, and 16 bases lay between the germline ends. This CDR3 is built from 14 residues. The germline CDR1 and CDR2 sequences are MGHDK and SYGVNS. CDR3 region: CATPGDKENTEAFF. The CDR3 DNA reads TGTGCCACCCCTGGGGACAAGGAGAACACTGAAGCTTTCTTT.

This clonotype was detected a few times. The J gene is TRBJ2-1, the V gene TRBV2; no definite D call. The CDR3 totals 12 residues. The germline CDR1 and CDR2 sequences are SNHLY and FYNNEI. Trimming took off 6 bases at V and 10 bases at J, with 13 bases between the two ends. The CDR3 sequence is CASRRGSEEQFF. The CDR3 nucleotides read TGTGCCAGCAGAAGAGGTTCGGAGGAGCAGTTCTTC.